This TCR beta chain was observed in a study of cytomegalovirus exposure and HLA in healthy donors. Study information: Earlier results showed roughly 120 million unique TCR beta sequences derived from about 179 million T cells.

The germline V and J ends were trimmed by 4 bases and 7 bases, with 17 bases remaining between them. This CDR3 region has 15 residues. Germline V gives CDR1 SGHTS, CDR2 YDEGEE. The PCR made use of 60 Vbeta and 13 Jbeta primers. Clones were read by immunoSEQ multiplex PCR, and TCRdb kept only the in-frame ones, dropping some. The sample has fewer than 110,000 clones, 76% seen once. Sequenced: PBMCs. The gene calls are TRBV5-8 and TRBJ1-4; maybe TRBD1 (6 bases). This sequence was found in a man younger than 30 in good health and CMV-seronegative. The CDR3 sequence: CASSPRGFRGEKLFF. The CDR3 region has the DNA TGTGCCAGCAGCCCGCGAGGATTCAGGGGTGAAAAACTGTTTTTT.